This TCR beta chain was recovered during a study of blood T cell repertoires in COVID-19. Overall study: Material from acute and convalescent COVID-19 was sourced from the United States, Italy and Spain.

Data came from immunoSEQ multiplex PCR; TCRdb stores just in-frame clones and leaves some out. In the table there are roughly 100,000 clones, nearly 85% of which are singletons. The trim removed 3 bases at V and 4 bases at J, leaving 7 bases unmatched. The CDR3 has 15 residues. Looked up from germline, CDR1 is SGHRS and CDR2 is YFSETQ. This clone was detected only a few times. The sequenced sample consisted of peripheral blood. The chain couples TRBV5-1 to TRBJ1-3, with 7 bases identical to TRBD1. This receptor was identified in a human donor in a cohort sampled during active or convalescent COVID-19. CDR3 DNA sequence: TGCGCCAGCAGCTGGACCCCAGGGGGGGGAAACACCATATATTTT. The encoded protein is CASSWTPGGGNTIYF.